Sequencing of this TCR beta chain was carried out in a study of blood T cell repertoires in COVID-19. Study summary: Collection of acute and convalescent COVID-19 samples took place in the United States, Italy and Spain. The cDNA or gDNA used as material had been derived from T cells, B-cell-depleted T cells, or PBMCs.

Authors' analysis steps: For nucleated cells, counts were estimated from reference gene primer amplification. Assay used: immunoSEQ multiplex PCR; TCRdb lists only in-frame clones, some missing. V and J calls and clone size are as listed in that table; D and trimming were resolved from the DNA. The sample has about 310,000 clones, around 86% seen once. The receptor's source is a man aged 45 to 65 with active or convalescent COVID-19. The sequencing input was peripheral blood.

The CDR3 DNA is TGTGCCAGCAGTGGACAGGGAATGAGTCAGCCCCAGCATTTT. Translated: CASSGQGMSQPQHF. The rearrangement uses TRBV2 and TRBJ1-5; 7 bases match TRBD1. Germline V gene lookup returns CDR1 SNHLY and CDR2 FYNNEI. The CDR3 has 14 amino acids. With V trimmed by 4 bases and J by 6 bases, 6 bases remained unmatched.